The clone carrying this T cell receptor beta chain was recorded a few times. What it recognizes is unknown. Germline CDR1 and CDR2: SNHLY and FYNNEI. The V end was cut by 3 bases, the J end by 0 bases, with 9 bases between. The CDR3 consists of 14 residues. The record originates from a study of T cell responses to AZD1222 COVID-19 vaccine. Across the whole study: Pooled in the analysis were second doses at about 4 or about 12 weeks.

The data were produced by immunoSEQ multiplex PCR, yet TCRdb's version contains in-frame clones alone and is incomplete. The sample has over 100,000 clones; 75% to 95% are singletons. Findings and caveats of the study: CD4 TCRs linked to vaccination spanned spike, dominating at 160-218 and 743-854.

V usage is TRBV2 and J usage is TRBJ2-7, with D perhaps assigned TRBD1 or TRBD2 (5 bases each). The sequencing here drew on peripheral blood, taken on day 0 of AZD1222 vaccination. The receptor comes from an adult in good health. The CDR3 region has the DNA TGTGCCAGCAGTGAGTTGGGGGACTCCTACGAGCAGTACTTC. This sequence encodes CASSELGDSYEQYF.